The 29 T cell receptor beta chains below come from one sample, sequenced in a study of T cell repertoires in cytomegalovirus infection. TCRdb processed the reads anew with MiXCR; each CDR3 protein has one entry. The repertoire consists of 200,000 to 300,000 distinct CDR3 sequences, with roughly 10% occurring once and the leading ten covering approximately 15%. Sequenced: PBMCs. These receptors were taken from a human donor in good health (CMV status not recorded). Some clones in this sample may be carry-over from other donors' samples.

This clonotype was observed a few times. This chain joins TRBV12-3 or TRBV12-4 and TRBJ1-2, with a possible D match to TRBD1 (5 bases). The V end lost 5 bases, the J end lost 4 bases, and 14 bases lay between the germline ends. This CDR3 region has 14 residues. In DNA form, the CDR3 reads TGTGCCAGCAGTCCAGGGAAAGGGGCCTATGGCTACACCTTC. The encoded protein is CASSPGKGAYGYTF.

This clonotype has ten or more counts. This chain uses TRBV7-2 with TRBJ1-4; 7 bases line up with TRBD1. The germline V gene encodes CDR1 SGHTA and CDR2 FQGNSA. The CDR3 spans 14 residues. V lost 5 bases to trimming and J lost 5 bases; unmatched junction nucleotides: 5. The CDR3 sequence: CASSRGTANEKLFF. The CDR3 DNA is TGTGCCAGCAGCCGCGGGACAGCGAATGAAAAACTGTTTTTT.

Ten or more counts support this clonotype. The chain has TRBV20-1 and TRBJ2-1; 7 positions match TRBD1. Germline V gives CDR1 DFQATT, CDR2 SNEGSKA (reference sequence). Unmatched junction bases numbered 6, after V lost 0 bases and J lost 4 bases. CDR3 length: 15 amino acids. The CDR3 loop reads CSARDLQGYYNEQFF. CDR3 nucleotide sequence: TGCAGTGCTAGAGATTTACAGGGGTATTACAATGAGCAGTTCTTC.

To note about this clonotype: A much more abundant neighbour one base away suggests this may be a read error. Here the CDR3 DNA reads TGTGCCAGCAGCTTATTTGGGACCGCTTTCTTT. Translation gives CASSLFGTAFF. V and J are TRBV7-4 and TRBJ1-1; a possible D gene is TRBD1 (5 bases). From germline, CDR1 is SGHVT and CDR2 SQSDAQ. Trimming left V 2 bases short and J 11 bases short, with 9 bases between. The CDR3 consists of 11 residues.

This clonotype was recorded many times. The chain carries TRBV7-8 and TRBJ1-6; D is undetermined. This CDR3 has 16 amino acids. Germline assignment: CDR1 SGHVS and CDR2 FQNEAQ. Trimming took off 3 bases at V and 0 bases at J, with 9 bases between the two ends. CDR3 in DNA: TGTGCCAGCAGCTTGAGGACGTACTCCTATAATTCACCCCTCCACTTT. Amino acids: CASSLRTYSYNSPLHF.

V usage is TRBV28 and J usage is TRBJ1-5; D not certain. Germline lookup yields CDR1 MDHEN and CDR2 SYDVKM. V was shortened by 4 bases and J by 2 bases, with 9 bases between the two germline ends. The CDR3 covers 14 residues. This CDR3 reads CASSSPQGNQPQHF. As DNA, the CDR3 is TGTGCCAGCAGTTCCCCGCAGGGCAATCAGCCCCAGCATTTT.

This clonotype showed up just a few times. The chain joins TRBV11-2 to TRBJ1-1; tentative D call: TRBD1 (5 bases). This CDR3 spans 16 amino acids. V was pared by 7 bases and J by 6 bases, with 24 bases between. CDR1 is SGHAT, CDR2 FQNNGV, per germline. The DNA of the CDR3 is TGTGCCAGCACCCCCGGCTGGGGGGACGGACGGGCTGAAGCTTTCTTT. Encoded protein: CASTPGWGDGRAEAFF.

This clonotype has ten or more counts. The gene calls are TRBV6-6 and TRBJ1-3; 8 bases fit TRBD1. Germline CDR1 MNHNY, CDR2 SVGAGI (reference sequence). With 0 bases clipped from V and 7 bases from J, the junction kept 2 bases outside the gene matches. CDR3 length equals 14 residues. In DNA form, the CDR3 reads TGTGCCAGCAGTTACTCCCAGGGGGCGAACACCATATATTTT. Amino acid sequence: CASSYSQGANTIYF.

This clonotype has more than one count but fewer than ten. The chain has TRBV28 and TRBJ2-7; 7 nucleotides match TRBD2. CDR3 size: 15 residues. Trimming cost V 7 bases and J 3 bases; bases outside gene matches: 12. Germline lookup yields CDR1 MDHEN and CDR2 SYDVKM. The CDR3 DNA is TGTGCCAGCAATTCCCCCGTGGGAGGGGACTACGAGCAGTACTTC. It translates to CASNSPVGGDYEQYF.

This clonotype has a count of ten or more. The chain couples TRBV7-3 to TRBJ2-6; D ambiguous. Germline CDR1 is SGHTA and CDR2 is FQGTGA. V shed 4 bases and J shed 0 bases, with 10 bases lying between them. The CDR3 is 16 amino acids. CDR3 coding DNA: TGTGCCAGCAGCTCAAGTCTCAACTCTGGGGCCAACGTCCTGACTTTC. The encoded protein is CASSSSLNSGANVLTF. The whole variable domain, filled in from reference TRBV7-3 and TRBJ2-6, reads GAGVSQTPSNKVTEKGKYVELRCDPISGHTALYWYRQSLGQGPEFLIYFQGTGAADDSGLPNDRFFAVRPEGSVSTLKIQRTERGDSAVYLCASSSSLNSGANVLTFGAGSRLTVL.

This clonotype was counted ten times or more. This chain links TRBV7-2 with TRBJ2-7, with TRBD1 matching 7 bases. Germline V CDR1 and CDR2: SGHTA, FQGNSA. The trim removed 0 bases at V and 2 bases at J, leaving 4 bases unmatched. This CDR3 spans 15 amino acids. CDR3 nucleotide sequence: TGTGCCAGCAGCTTAGCGAGCCAGGGGGCCTACGAGCAGTACTTC. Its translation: CASSLASQGAYEQYF.

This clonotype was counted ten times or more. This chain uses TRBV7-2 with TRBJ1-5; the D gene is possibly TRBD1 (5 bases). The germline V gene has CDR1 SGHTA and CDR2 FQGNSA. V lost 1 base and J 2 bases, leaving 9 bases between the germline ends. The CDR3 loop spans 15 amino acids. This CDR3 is CASSLGGGGNQPQHF. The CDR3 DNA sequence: TGTGCCAGCAGCTTAGGTGGGGGAGGCAATCAGCCCCAGCATTTT.

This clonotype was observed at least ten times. CDR3 DNA: TGTGCCAGCAGCTTAGAAGCGGTACCACTTCCGGGTCCGCAGTATTTT. The encoded protein is CASSLEAVPLPGPQYF. The J gene is TRBJ2-3, the V gene TRBV7-8, with a tentative D call TRBD2 (5 bases). Germline V lookup: CDR1 SGHVS, CDR2 FQNEAQ. The V end lost 1 base, the J end lost 10 bases, and 21 bases lay between the germline ends. The CDR3 loop spans 16 amino acids.

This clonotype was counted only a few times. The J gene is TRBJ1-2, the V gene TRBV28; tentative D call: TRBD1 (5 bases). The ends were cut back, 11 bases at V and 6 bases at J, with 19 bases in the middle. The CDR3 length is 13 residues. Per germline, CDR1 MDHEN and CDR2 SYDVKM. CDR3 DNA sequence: TGTGCCTGTCATGGGGCCCCCTTACATGGCTACACCTTC. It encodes CACHGAPLHGYTF.

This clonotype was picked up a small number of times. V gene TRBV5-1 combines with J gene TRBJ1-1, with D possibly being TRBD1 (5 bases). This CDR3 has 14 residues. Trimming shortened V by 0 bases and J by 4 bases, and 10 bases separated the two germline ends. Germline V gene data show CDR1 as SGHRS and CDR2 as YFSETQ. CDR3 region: CASSLDQGITEAFF. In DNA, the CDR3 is TGCGCCAGCAGCTTGGATCAGGGTATCACTGAAGCTTTCTTT.

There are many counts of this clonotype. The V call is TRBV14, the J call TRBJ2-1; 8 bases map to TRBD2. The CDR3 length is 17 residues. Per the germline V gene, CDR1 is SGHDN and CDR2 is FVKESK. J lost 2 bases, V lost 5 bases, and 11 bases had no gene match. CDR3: CASSSIAGRGTYNEQFF. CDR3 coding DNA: TGTGCCAGCAGCTCTATAGCGGGGAGGGGTACCTACAATGAGCAGTTCTTC.

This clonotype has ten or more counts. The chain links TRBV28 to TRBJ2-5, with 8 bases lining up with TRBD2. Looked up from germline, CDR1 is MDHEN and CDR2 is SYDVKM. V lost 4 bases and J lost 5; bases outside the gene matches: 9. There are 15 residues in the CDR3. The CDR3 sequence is CASSSGGGGRETQYF. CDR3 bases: TGTGCCAGCAGTTCCGGAGGCGGGGGGCGGGAGACCCAGTACTTC.

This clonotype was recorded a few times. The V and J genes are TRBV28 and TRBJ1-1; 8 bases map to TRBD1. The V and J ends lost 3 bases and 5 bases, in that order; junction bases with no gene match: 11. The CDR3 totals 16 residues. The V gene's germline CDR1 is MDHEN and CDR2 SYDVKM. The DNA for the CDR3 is TGTGCCAGCAGTTTTAGACCGGGCAGGGGGCGTACTGAAGCTTTCTTT. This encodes CASSFRPGRGRTEAFF.

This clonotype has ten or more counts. The CDR3 region has the DNA TGTGCCAGCAGCTTGGATCGGGGGAGAACCTACAATGAGCAGTTCTTC. Protein product: CASSLDRGRTYNEQFF. This chain links TRBV5-6 with TRBJ2-1; weak D call: TRBD2 (6 bases). This CDR3 spans 16 amino acids. Trimming shortened V by 0 bases and J by 2 bases, and 12 bases separated the two germline ends. Germline assignment: CDR1 SGHDT and CDR2 YYEEEE.

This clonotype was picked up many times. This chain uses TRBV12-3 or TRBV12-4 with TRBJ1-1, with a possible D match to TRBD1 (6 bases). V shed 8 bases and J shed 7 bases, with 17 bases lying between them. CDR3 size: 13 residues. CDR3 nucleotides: TGTGCCAGCTACTCACAGCTACAGGGTGAAGCTTTCTTT. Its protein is CASYSQLQGEAFF.

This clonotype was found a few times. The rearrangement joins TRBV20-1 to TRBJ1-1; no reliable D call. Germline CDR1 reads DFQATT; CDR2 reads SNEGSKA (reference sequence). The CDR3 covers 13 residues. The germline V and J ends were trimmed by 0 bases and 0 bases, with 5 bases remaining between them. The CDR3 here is CSARDPMNTEAFF. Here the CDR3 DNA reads TGCAGTGCTAGAGATCCTATGAACACTGAAGCTTTCTTT.

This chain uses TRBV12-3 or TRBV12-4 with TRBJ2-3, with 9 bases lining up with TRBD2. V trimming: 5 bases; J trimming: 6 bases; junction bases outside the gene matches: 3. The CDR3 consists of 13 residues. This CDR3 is CASSRGRADTQYF. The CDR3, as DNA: TGTGCCAGCAGTCGCGGGAGGGCGGATACGCAGTATTTT.

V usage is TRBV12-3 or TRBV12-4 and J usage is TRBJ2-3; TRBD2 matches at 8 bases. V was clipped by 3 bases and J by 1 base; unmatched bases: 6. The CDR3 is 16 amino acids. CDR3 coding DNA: TGTGCCAGCAGTTTCTTTAGCGGGGAGGGCACAGATACGCAGTATTTT. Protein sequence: CASSFFSGEGTDTQYF.

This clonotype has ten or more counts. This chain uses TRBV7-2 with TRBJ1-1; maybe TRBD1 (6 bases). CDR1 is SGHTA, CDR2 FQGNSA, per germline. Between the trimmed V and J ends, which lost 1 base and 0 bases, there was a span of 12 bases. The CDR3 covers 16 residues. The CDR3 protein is CASSLGGGGMNTEAFF. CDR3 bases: TGTGCCAGCAGCTTAGGAGGGGGGGGGATGAACACTGAAGCTTTCTTT.

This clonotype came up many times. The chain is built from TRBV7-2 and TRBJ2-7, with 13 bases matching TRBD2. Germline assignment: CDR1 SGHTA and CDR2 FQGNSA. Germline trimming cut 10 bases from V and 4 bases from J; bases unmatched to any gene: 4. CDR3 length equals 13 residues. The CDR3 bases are TGTGCCACCAGACTAGCGGGAGGTTACGAGCAGTACTTC. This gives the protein CATRLAGGYEQYF.

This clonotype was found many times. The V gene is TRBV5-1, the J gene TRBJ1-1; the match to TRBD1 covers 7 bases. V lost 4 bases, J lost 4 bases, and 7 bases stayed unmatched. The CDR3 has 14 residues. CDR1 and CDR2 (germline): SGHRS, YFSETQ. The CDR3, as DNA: TGCGCCAGCAGCGCCCTCCAGGGGGGCACTGAAGCTTTCTTT. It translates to CASSALQGGTEAFF.

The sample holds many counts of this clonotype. CDR3 protein: CASSLKRGKTWTGELFF. CDR3 sequence (DNA): TGTGCCAGCAGCTTAAAGAGAGGGAAGACCTGGACCGGGGAGCTGTTTTTT. The chain uses TRBV7-2 and TRBJ2-2, with a possible D match to TRBD2 (5 bases). The CDR3 runs 17 residues. V lost 2 bases and J lost 5, with 18 bases in between. Germline V gene lookup returns CDR1 SGHTA and CDR2 FQGNSA.

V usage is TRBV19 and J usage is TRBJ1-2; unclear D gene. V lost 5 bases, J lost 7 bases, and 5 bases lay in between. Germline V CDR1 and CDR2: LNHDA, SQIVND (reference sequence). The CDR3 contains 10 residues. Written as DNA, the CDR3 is TGTGCCAGTAGTCGGCTTGGCTACACCTTC. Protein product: CASSRLGYTF.

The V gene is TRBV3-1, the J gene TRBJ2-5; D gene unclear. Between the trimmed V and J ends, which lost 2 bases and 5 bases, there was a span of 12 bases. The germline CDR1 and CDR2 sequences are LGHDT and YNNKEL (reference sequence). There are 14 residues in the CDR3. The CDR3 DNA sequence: TGTGCCAGCAGCCAATATAACGGGCAGGAGACCCAGTACTTC. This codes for CASSQYNGQETQYF.